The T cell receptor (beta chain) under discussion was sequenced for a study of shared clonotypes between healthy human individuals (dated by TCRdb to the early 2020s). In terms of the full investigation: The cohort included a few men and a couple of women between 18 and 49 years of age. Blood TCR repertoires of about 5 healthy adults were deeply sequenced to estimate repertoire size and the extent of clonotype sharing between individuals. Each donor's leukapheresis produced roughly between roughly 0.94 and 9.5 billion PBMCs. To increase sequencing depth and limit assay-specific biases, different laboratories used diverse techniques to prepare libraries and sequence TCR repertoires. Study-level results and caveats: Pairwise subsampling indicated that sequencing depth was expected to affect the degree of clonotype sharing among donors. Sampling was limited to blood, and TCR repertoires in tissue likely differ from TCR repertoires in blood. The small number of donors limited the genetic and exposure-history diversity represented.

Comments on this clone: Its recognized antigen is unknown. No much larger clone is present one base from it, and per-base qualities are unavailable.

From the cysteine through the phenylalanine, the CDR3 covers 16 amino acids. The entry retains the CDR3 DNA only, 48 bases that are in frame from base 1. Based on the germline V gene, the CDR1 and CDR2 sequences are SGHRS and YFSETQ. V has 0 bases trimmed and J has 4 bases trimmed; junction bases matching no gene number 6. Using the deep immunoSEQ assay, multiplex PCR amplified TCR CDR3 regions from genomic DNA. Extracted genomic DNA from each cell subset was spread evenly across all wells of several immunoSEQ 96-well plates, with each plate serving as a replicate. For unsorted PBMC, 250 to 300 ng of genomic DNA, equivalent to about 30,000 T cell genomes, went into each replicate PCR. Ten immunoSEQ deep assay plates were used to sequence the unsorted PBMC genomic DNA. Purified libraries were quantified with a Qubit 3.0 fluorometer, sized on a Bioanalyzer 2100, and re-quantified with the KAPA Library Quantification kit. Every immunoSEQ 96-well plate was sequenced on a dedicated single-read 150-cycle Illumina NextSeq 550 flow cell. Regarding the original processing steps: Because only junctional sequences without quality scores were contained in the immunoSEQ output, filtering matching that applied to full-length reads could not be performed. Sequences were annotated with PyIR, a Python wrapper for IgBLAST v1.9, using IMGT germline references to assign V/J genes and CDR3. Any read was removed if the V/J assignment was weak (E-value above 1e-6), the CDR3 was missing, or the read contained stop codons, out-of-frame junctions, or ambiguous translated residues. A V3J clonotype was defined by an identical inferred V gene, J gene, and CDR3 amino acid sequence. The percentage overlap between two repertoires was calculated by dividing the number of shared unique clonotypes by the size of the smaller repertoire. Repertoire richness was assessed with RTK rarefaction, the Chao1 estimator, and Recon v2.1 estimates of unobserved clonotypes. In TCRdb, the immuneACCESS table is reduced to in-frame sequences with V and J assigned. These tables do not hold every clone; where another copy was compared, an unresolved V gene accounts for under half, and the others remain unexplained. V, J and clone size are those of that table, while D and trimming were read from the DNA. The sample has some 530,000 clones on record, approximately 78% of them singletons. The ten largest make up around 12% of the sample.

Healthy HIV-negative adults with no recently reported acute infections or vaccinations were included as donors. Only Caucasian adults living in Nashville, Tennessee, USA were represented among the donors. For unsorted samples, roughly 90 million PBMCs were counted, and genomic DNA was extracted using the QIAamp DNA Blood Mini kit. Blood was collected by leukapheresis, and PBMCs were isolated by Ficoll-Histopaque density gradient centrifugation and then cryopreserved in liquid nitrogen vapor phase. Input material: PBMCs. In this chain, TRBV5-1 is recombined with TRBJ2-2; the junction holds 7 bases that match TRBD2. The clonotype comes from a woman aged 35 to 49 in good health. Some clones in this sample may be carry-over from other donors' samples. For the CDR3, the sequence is CASSLVGGRLTGELFF. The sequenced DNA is TGCGCCAGCAGCTTGGTGGGAGGGCGACTCACCGGGGAGCTGTTTTTT.